Presented here are 26 T cell receptor beta chains from one specimen sequenced in a study of shared clonotypes between healthy human individuals (dated by TCRdb to about 2020). The method behind the library was the immunoSEQ multiplex PCR assay. TCRdb limited this immuneACCESS table to in-frame rearrangements with V and J called. A share of clones is missing; checked studies link under half to unresolved V genes, and the rest is unexplained. The table for this sample lists fewer than 850,000 clones; approximately 96% of them were counted only once. The ten largest account for less than 0.25% of the sample. CD8 naive samples were obtained by positive selection for CCR7 among CD45RO-negative cells, yielding a CD45RA+CCR7+ population from which TemRA cells were excluded. The material sequenced was naive CD8+ T cells sorted from blood. The cell subset or site label on this specimen signifies: CD45RA+CCR7+. These TCRs come from a young man in good health.

The V call is TRBV7-9, the J call TRBJ1-1; unclear D gene. This CDR3 spans 14 amino acids. CDR1 and CDR2 (germline): SEHNR, FQNEAQ (reference sequence). The V end was cut by 3 bases, the J end by 3 bases, with 11 bases between. Here the CDR3 reads CASSFEEDYTEAFF. The CDR3 DNA is TGTGCCAGCAGCTTCGAAGAGGACTACACTGAAGCTTTCTTT.

This clone was seen once. This sequence joins TRBV7-8 and TRBJ2-7; 8 bases align to TRBD2. The J segment lost 5 bases and the V segment lost 5 bases, leaving 20 bases of the junction unmatched. In germline, CDR1 is SGHVS, CDR2 FQNEAQ. This CDR3 is built from 18 residues. CDR3 region: CASSPNHDRAGEYNEQYF. The CDR3 region has the DNA TGTGCCAGCAGCCCAAATCACGATCGAGCGGGAGAGTATAACGAGCAGTACTTC.

The chain has TRBV7-9 and TRBJ2-1; TRBD2 agrees at 9 bases. The ends lost 1 base at V and 5 bases at J; junction bases unmatched: 9. The CDR3 spans 17 residues. CDR1 and CDR2 from the germline V gene are SEHNR and FQNEAQ (reference sequence). CDR3: CASSLVFGTSSDNEQFF. For the CDR3, the DNA is TGTGCCAGCAGCTTAGTCTTTGGGACTAGCTCAGACAATGAGCAGTTCTTC.

The CDR3 spells CASSDSGQGDTRYTF. The CDR3 DNA reads TGTGCCAGTAGCGACTCGGGACAGGGGGACACGCGCTACACCTTC. The chain couples TRBV19 to TRBJ1-2, with TRBD1 matching 11 bases. The V segment lost 6 bases and the J segment 9 bases; nucleotides outside the gene matches: 12. The CDR3 contains 15 residues. CDR1 LNHDA and CDR2 SQIVND come from the germline V gene (reference sequence).

CDR3 sequence (DNA): TGTGCCACAGGATTTGACAGCCTCTACAATGAGCAGTTCTTC. This encodes CATGFDSLYNEQFF. This rearrangement joins TRBV10-3 to TRBJ2-1; D may be TRBD1 (5 bases). Germline CDR1 is ENHRY and CDR2 is SYGVKD. The CDR3 consists of 14 residues. The V end lost 10 bases, the J end lost 3 bases, and 16 bases lay between the germline ends.

This clone was observed a single time. The chain joins TRBV6-5 to TRBJ2-3; TRBD2 matches at 8 bases. Germline V CDR1 and CDR2: MNHEY, SVGAGI. This CDR3 has 14 amino acids. Unmatched junction bases numbered 10, after V lost 10 bases and J lost 4 bases. CDR3 DNA: TGTGCCACCACGGGACTAGAGGCCCCAGATACGCAGTATTTT. Protein: CATTGLEAPDTQYF.

The genes are TRBV29-1 and TRBJ2-7; the D gene is possibly TRBD1 (5 bases). The CDR3 extends over 11 amino acids. Deletions cut 5 bases from V and 7 bases from J, with 12 bases between. From germline, CDR1 is SQVTM and CDR2 ANQGSEA. The CDR3 region has the DNA TGCAGCGTTTGGCAGGGAAGAGAGCAGTACTTC. Encoded protein: CSVWQGREQYF.

The chain has TRBV10-2 and TRBJ2-3, with 9 nucleotides matching TRBD2. V lost 6 bases, J lost 3 bases, and 7 bases stayed unmatched. The CDR3 is 15 residues long. Germline V gene lookup returns CDR1 WSHSY and CDR2 SAAADI. CDR3 DNA sequence: TGCGCCAGCAGGGCGGGGGGGGCGATGACAGATACGCAGTATTTT. Protein: CASRAGGAMTDTQYF.

Remarks on this clone: The sample carries other DNA sequences with the same CDR3. The chain employs TRBV7-9 and TRBJ1-5; D not resolved. CDR1 and CDR2 (germline): SEHNR, FQNEAQ (reference sequence). The CDR3 is made up of 12 amino acids. The ends were cut back, 1 base at V and 6 bases at J, with 4 bases in the middle. The DNA of the CDR3 is TGTGCCAGCAGCTTAGAAGGTCAGCCCCAGCATTTT. The encoded protein is CASSLEGQPQHF.

The chain uses TRBV19 and TRBJ2-7, with D unclear. Germline values: CDR1 LNHDA, CDR2 SQIVND (reference sequence). The CDR3 is 14 amino acids. V shed 6 bases and J shed 2 bases, with 14 bases lying between them. The CDR3 loop reads CASSFDGTTYEQYF. The DNA of the CDR3 is TGTGCCAGTAGCTTTGATGGCACCACCTACGAGCAGTACTTC.

This chain uses TRBV9 with TRBJ1-1; D gene uncertain. This CDR3 is 15 amino acids long. In germline, CDR1 is SGDLS, CDR2 YYNGEE. V was clipped by 6 bases and J by 0 bases, with 15 bases between them. CDR3 amino acids: CASTGVAGLNTEAFF. As DNA, the CDR3 is TGTGCCAGCACCGGAGTAGCGGGCCTGAACACTGAAGCTTTCTTT.

This clone appeared a single time. The rearrangement uses TRBV9 and TRBJ2-1; 9 nucleotides match TRBD1. From germline, CDR1 is SGDLS and CDR2 YYNGEE. V gave up 3 bases and J gave up 10 bases; unmatched junction bases: 14. The CDR3 length is 16 residues. The chain's CDR3 is CASSAPLGQGGGEQFF. CDR3 nucleotides: TGTGCCAGCAGCGCCCCATTGGGACAGGGAGGAGGGGAGCAGTTCTTC.

The chain employs TRBV13 and TRBJ2-1; tentatively, D is TRBD1 or TRBD2 (5 bases each). V lost 0 bases to trimming and J lost 0 bases, with 21 bases between them. The CDR3 consists of 20 residues. Germline values: CDR1 PRHDT, CDR2 FYEKMQ (reference sequence). The CDR3 protein is CASSLGPSLDAQGSYNEQFF. DNA of the CDR3: TGTGCCAGCAGCTTAGGCCCTAGCTTAGACGCGCAGGGCTCCTACAATGAGCAGTTCTTC.

The chain recombines TRBV9 with TRBJ1-2; D remains ambiguous. V lost 3 bases, J lost 5 bases, and 5 bases lay in between. The CDR3 is 11 amino acids. From germline, CDR1 is SGDLS and CDR2 YYNGEE. This chain's CDR3 is CASSAIYGYTF. CDR3 in DNA: TGTGCCAGCAGCGCCATTTATGGCTACACCTTC.

The V gene is TRBV19, the J gene TRBJ2-7; 7 bases fit TRBD2. J lost 6 bases, V lost 6 bases, and 11 bases had no gene match. This CDR3 is built from 14 residues. Looked up from germline, CDR1 is LNHDA and CDR2 is SQIVND (reference sequence). For the CDR3, the DNA is TGTGCCAGTAGAACCCGGGACTACCTCGGCGAGCAGTACTTC. Protein: CASRTRDYLGEQYF. The variable domain in full, with the rest retrieved from reference TRBV19 and TRBJ2-7, is DGGITQSPKYLFRKEGQNVTLSCEQNLNHDAMYWYRQDPGQGLRLIYYSQIVNDFQKGDIAEGYSVSREKKESFPLTVTSAQKNPTAFYLCASRTRDYLGEQYFGPGTRLTVT.

V usage is TRBV27 and J usage is TRBJ2-7; TRBD2 is a possible D gene (6 bases). There are 16 residues in the CDR3. Per the germline V gene, CDR1 is MNHEY and CDR2 is SMNVEV (reference sequence). Trimming stripped 4 bases from V and 2 bases from J, with 18 bases between. DNA for the CDR3: TGTGCCAGCAGTTCTCGTCGGGGGTGGGACCCCTACGAGCAGTACTTC. Translating gives CASSSRRGWDPYEQYF.

This clone has a single count. V usage is TRBV11-3 and J usage is TRBJ2-2, with D possibly TRBD2 on 5 matching bases. Trimming shortened V by 6 bases and J by 4 bases, and 6 bases separated the two germline ends. This CDR3 spans 12 amino acids. The germline V gene has CDR1 SGHNT and CDR2 YENEEA. This CDR3 reads CASRRGTGELFF. The CDR3 DNA sequence: TGTGCCAGCAGACGGGGCACCGGGGAGCTGTTTTTT.

The chain is built from TRBV27 and TRBJ2-3, with TRBD2 as a possible D gene (5 bases). V dropped 8 bases and J dropped 0 bases, with 9 bases sitting between them. Germline V gives CDR1 MNHEY, CDR2 SMNVEV (reference sequence). This CDR3 spans 13 amino acids. For the CDR3, the DNA is TGTGCCAGCTGCGGCGGGAGCACAGATACGCAGTATTTT. Residues: CASCGGSTDTQYF.

The chain recombines TRBV15 with TRBJ2-1, with D possibly matching TRBD1 (5 bases). V lost 0 bases and J 9 bases, leaving 9 bases between the germline ends. The CDR3 length is 13 residues. Germline CDR1 and CDR2: LNHNV and YYDKDF (reference sequence). CDR3 sequence (DNA): TGTGCCACCAGCAGAGATAGTCAGGGTGAGCAGTTCTTC. Translation: CATSRDSQGEQFF.

The rearrangement links TRBV11-2 to TRBJ2-1; possible D gene TRBD1, 5 bases. Germline CDR1 SGHAT, CDR2 FQNNGV. This CDR3 spans 14 amino acids. Between the trimmed V and J ends, which lost 2 bases and 4 bases, there was a span of 9 bases. The chain's CDR3 is CASSLTGPYNEQFF. For the CDR3, the DNA is TGTGCCAGCAGCTTAACAGGTCCATACAATGAGCAGTTCTTC.

The genes are TRBV9 and TRBJ2-1; possibly TRBD2 for D (6 bases). CDR1 is SGDLS, CDR2 YYNGEE, per germline. This CDR3 contains 14 residues. Trimming pared 0 bases from V and 8 bases from J, leaving 12 bases between. CDR3 nucleotides: TGTGCCAGCAGCGTAGCTCTAGCGAGGCATGAGCAGTTCTTC. It is translated as CASSVALARHEQFF. The variable domain in full, completed from reference TRBV9 and TRBJ2-1, reads DSGVTQTPKHLITATGQRVTLRCSPRSGDLSVYWYQQSLDQGLQFLIQYYNGEERAKGNILERFSAQQFPDLHSELNLSSLELGDSALYFCASSVALARHEQFFGPGTRLTVL.

This chain uses TRBV9 with TRBJ2-2; unclear D gene. Germline V gene data show CDR1 as SGDLS and CDR2 as YYNGEE. V lost 7 bases and J 2 bases, leaving 6 bases between the germline ends. The CDR3 spans 12 residues. CDR3 in amino acids: CASQRNTGELFF. For the CDR3, the DNA is TGTGCCAGCCAGAGAAACACCGGGGAGCTGTTTTTT.

This rearrangement joins TRBV5-1 to TRBJ2-5; 12 bases are a match to TRBD2. This CDR3 contains 14 residues. Germline V gives CDR1 SGHRS, CDR2 YFSETQ. The ends lost 9 bases at V and 4 bases at J; junction bases unmatched: 7. The CDR3 sequence: CATKTSGSGETQYF. CDR3 bases: TGCGCCACCAAGACTAGCGGGAGTGGAGAGACCCAGTACTTC.

V is TRBV5-6 and J is TRBJ2-1; TRBD2 matches 9 bases. The V and J ends lost 2 bases and 2 bases, in that order; junction bases with no gene match: 5. The CDR3 spans 16 residues. From germline, CDR1 is SGHDT and CDR2 YYEEEE. This CDR3 reads CASSFGLAWTYNEQFF. As DNA, the CDR3 is TGTGCCAGCAGCTTCGGACTAGCGTGGACCTACAATGAGCAGTTCTTC.

The V call is TRBV2, the J call TRBJ1-2; D remains ambiguous. V was cut by 8 bases and J by 4 bases, with 11 bases left in between. CDR3 length: 12 amino acids. The germline gives CDR1 SNHLY, CDR2 FYNNEI. CDR3 in DNA: TGTGCCAGCCGCGGACGCATCTATGGCTACACCTTC. This codes for CASRGRIYGYTF.

In nucleotides, the CDR3 is TGTGCCAGCAGCGCCTCCGGGACAGGGGTCGACGGGGAGCTGTTTTTT. It specifies CASSASGTGVDGELFF. V is TRBV9 and J is TRBJ2-2; 10 bases fit TRBD1. Looked up from germline, CDR1 is SGDLS and CDR2 is YYNGEE. V dropped 3 bases and J dropped 7; count of bases not matched to a gene: 9. CDR3 length: 16 amino acids.